This T cell receptor (beta chain) was found in a study of control samples from healthy donors and cancer patients. The assay was immunoSEQ multiplex PCR, and TCRdb's table has in-frame clones only and misses some. The sample consists of some 77,000 clones, 70% to 90% of them appearing once. This receptor was obtained from a woman aged 55-69 years in good health. Input material: blood.

CDR3 sequence reads: CATSREQDTEAFF. CDR3 DNA: TGTGCCACCAGCAGAGAACAGGACACTGAAGCTTTCTTT. The V and J genes are TRBV15 and TRBJ1-1; the D gene is possibly TRBD1 (5 bases). V dropped 0 bases and J dropped 3 bases, with 5 bases sitting between them. The length of the CDR3 is 13 residues. Germline CDR1 and CDR2: LNHNV and YYDKDF (reference sequence).